Each of the 4 T cell receptor beta chains below was sequenced from the same sample in a study of long-term antiretroviral therapy in people with HIV. At survey level, the immunoSEQ assay was run in its v3.0 version. This table comes from immunoSEQ multiplex PCR, and its TCRdb copy is limited to in-frame clones, with some not included. The sample has 25,000 to 30,000 clones, nearly 95% seen once; the top ten hold 6.4%. The source was unsorted PBMCs, collected approximately 6.3 years after starting antiretroviral therapy. The receptor source for this set is a woman aged 40 to 50 with HIV.

The sample holds one count of this clone. V is TRBV2 and J is TRBJ2-3; D remains unclear. Germline CDR1 reads SNHLY; CDR2 reads FYNNEI. The CDR3 is made up of 14 amino acids. V shed 6 bases and J shed 4 bases, with 14 bases lying between them. In DNA, the CDR3 is TGTGCCAGCAGGGGCCTAGGGTCTGCAGATACGCAGTATTTT. Protein sequence: CASRGLGSADTQYF.

This clone was picked up a small number of times. The chain carries TRBV29-1 and TRBJ1-2, with a possible D match to TRBD1 (6 bases). Germline CDR1 and CDR2: SQVTM and ANQGSEA. The length of the CDR3 is 13 residues. The V end was cut by 4 bases, the J end by 5 bases, with 14 bases between. The DNA for the CDR3 is TGCAGCGTTGTTCACGGGGGCGGGTATGGCTACACCTTC. This sequence encodes CSVVHGGGYGYTF.

This rearrangement joins TRBV19 to TRBJ2-5; 12 bases map to TRBD2. The CDR3 consists of 15 residues. Per the germline V gene, CDR1 is LNHDA and CDR2 is SQIVND (reference sequence). V gave up 5 bases and J gave up 1 base; unmatched junction bases: 2. Here the CDR3 DNA reads TGTGCCAGTAGTCCACTAGCGGGGGGCCAAGAGACCCAGTACTTC. Translating it yields CASSPLAGGQETQYF.

The J gene is TRBJ1-2, the V gene TRBV10-3, with a possible D match to TRBD1 (6 bases). CDR1 ENHRY and CDR2 SYGVKD come from the germline V gene. V dropped 8 bases and J dropped 0 bases, with 13 bases sitting between them. The CDR3 runs 14 residues. This CDR3 is CAIRRDTTNYGYTF. The CDR3 DNA follows: TGTGCCATCCGGCGGGACACAACTAACTATGGCTACACCTTC.